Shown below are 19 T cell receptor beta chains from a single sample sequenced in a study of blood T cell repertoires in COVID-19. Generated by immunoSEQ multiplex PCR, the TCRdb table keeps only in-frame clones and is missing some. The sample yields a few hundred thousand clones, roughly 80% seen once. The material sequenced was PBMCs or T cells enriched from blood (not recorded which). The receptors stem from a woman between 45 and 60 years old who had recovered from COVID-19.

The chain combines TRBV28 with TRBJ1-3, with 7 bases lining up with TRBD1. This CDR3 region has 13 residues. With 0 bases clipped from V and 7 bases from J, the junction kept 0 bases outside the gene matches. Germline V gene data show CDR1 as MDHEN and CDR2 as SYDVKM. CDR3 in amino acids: CASSLWTGNTIYF. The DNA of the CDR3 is TGTGCCAGCAGTTTATGGACAGGGAACACCATATATTTT.

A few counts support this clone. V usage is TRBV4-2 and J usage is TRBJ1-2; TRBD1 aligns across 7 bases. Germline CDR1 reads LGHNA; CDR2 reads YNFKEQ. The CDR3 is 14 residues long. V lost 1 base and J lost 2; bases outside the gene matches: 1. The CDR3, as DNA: TGTGCCAGCAGCCAAGTGGGACAGAACTATGGCTACACCTTC. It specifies CASSQVGQNYGYTF.

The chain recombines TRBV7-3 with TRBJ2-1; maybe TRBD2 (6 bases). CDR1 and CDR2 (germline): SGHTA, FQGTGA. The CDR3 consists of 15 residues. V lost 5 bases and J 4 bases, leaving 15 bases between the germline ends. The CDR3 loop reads CASSPKDYPYNEQFF. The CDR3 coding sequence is TGTGCCAGCAGCCCGAAGGACTACCCATACAATGAGCAGTTCTTC.

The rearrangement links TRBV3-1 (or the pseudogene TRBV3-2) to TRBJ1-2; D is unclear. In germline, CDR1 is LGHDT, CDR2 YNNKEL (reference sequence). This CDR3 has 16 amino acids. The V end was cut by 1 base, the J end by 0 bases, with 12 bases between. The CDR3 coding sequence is TGTGCCAGCAGCCAAGCTCTCACGAGAACTAACTATGGCTACACCTTC. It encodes CASSQALTRTNYGYTF.

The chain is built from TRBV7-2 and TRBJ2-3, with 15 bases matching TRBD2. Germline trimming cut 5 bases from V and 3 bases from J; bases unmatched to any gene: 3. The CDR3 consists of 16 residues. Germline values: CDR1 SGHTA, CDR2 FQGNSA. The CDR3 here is CASSAGLAGGTDTQYF. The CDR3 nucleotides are TGTGCCAGCAGCGCGGGACTAGCGGGAGGTACAGATACGCAGTATTTT.

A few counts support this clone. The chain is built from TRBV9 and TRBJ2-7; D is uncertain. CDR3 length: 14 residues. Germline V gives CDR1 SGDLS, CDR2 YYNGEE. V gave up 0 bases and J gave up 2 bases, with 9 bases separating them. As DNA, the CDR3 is TGTGCCAGCAGCGTAGAAGCTATGCCCTACGAGCAGTACTTC. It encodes CASSVEAMPYEQYF.

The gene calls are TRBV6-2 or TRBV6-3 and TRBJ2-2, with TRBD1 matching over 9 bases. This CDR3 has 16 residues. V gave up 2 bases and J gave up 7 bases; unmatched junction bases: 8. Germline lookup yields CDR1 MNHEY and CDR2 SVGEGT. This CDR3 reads CASSYLPGQGHGELFF. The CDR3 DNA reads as TGTGCCAGCAGTTACCTTCCGGGACAGGGTCACGGGGAGCTGTTTTTT.

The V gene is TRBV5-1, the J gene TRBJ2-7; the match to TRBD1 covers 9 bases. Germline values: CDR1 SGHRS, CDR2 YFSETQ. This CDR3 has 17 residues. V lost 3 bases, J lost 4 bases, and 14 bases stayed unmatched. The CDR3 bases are TGCGCCAGCAGCTCGGGGGACAGGGACGCTACTAAGTACGAGCAGTACTTC. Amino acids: CASSSGDRDATKYEQYF. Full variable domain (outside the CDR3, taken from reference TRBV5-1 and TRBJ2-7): KAGVTQTPRYLIKTRGQQVTLSCSPISGHRSVSWYQQTPGQGLQFLFEYFSETQRNKGNFPGRFSGRQFSNSRSEMNVSTLELGDSALYLCASSSGDRDATKYEQYFGPGTRLTVT.

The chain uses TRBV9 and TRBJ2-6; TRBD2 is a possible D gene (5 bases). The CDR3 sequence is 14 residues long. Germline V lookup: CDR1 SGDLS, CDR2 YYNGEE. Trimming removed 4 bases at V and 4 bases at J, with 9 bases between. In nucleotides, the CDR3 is TGTGCCAGCAGCCCCCGGGGAGGGGCCAACGTCCTGACTTTC. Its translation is CASSPRGGANVLTF. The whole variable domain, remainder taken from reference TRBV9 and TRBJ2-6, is DSGVTQTPKHLITATGQRVTLRCSPRSGDLSVYWYQQSLDQGLQFLIQYYNGEERAKGNILERFSAQQFPDLHSELNLSSLELGDSALYFCASSPRGGANVLTFGAGSRLTVL.

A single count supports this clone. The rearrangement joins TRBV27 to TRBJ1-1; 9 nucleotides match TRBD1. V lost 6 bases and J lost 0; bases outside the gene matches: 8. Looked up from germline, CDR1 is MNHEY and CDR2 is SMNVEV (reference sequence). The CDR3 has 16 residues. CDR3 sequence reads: CASRPQRDRVNTEAFF. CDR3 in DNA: TGTGCCAGCAGGCCACAAAGGGACAGGGTGAACACTGAAGCTTTCTTT.

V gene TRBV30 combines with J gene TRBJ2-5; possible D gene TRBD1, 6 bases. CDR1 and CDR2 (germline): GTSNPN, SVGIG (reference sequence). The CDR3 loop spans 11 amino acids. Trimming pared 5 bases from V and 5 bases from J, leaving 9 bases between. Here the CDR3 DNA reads TGTGCCTGGGAGGGGGAGGAGACCCAGTACTTC. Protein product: CAWEGEETQYF.

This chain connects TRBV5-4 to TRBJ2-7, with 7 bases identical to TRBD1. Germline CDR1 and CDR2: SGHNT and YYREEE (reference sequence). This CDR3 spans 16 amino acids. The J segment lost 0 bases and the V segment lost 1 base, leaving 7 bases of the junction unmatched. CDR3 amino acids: CASSLYRDSYSYEQYF. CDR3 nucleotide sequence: TGTGCCAGCAGCTTGTACCGGGACAGCTACTCCTACGAGCAGTACTTC.

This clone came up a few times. CDR3 nucleotide sequence: TGCGCCAGCAGCCAAGATTTAGGGGTTCATGGCTACACCTTC. As protein: CASSQDLGVHGYTF. The genes are TRBV4-3 and TRBJ1-2; weak D call: TRBD1 (5 bases). The V end lost 0 bases, the J end lost 6 bases, and 11 bases lay between the germline ends. There are 14 residues in the CDR3. The germline V gene encodes CDR1 LGHNA and CDR2 YSLEER.

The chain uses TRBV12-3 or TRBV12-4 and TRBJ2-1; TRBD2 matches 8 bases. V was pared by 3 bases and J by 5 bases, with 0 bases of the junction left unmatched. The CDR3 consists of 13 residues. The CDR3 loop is CASSLGLDNEQFF. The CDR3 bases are TGTGCCAGCAGTTTGGGACTAGACAATGAGCAGTTCTTC.

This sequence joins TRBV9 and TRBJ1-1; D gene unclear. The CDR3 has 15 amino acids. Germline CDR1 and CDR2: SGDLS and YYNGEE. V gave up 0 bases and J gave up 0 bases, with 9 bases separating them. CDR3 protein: CASSVAPGMNTEAFF. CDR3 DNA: TGTGCCAGCAGCGTAGCCCCAGGAATGAACACTGAAGCTTTCTTT. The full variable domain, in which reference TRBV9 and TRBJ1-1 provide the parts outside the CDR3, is DSGVTQTPKHLITATGQRVTLRCSPRSGDLSVYWYQQSLDQGLQFLIQYYNGEERAKGNILERFSAQQFPDLHSELNLSSLELGDSALYFCASSVAPGMNTEAFFGQGTRLTVV.

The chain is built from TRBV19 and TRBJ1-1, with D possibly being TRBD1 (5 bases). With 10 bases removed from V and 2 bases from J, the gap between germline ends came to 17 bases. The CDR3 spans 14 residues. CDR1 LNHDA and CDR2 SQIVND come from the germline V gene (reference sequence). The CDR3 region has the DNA TGTGCCACTTCCCCAGGGTGGGGAAACACTGAAGCTTTCTTT. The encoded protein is CATSPGWGNTEAFF.

In DNA, the CDR3 is TGTGCCAGCAGCCCCTCGTCTAGCGGACGCACAGATACGCAGTATTTT. The encoded protein is CASSPSSSGRTDTQYF. The chain employs TRBV11-3 and TRBJ2-3, with 7 bases aligning to TRBD2. Trimming took 5 bases from V and 1 from J; bases not matched to a gene: 9. The CDR3 is 16 residues long. Per the germline V gene, CDR1 is SGHNT and CDR2 is YENEEA.

The CDR3 region has the DNA TGTGCCAGCAGCCCCGCAGACGAGCAGTACTTC. It translates to CASSPADEQYF. The chain combines TRBV11-2 with TRBJ2-7; D is uncertain. V lost 5 bases and J 5 bases, leaving 7 bases between the germline ends. This CDR3 has 11 residues. The germline CDR1 and CDR2 sequences are SGHAT and FQNNGV.

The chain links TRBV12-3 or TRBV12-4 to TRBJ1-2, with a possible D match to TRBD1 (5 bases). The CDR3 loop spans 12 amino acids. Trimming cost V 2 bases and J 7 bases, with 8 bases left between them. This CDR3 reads CASSLQGSGYTF. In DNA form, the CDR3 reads TGTGCCAGCAGTTTACAGGGATCTGGCTACACCTTC.